Below are 28 T cell receptor beta chains sequenced from a single sample in a study of OX40 agonist ivuxolimab in advanced cancers. Clones were read by immunoSEQ multiplex PCR, and TCRdb kept only the in-frame ones, dropping some. The sample has about 68,000 clones, 65% to 90% seen once; the top ten hold 1.4%. The material was CD4+ or CD8+ T cells sorted from blood, obtained in a trial of the OX40 agonist ivuxolimab. These receptors all come from an adult with an advanced solid tumor such as melanoma, head and neck, liver or kidney cancer.

This clone was seen only a few times. The V gene is TRBV6-1, the J gene TRBJ2-1, with 10 bases fitting TRBD2. Germline CDR1 MNHNS, CDR2 SASEGT. The CDR3 runs 17 residues. The junction had 10 bases not matched to a gene; V was cut back by 4 bases and J by 4 bases. This CDR3 is CASSAHLAGEAYNEQFF. CDR3 nucleotide sequence: TGTGCCAGCAGTGCTCACCTAGCGGGGGAGGCGTACAATGAGCAGTTCTTC.

V gene TRBV19 combines with J gene TRBJ1-2, with unresolved D. The CDR3 sequence is 14 residues long. CDR1 is LNHDA, CDR2 SQIVND, per germline (reference sequence). V lost 1 base, J lost 1 base, and 7 bases lay in between. The CDR3: CASSIGQVNYGYTF. The CDR3 DNA sequence: TGTGCCAGTAGTATAGGCCAAGTTAACTATGGCTACACCTTC. Based on the CDR3 plus reference TRBV19 and TRBJ1-2, the full variable domain is DGGITQSPKYLFRKEGQNVTLSCEQNLNHDAMYWYRQDPGQGLRLIYYSQIVNDFQKGDIAEGYSVSREKKESFPLTVTSAQKNPTAFYLCASSIGQVNYGYTFGSGTRLTVV.

The chain is built from TRBV7-2 and TRBJ2-7; 9 nucleotides align to TRBD1. Germline V CDR1 and CDR2: SGHTA, FQGNSA. Losses at the gene ends were 5 bases for V and 3 bases for J; bases not matched to a gene: 8. The CDR3 contains 15 residues. CDR3 nucleotide sequence: TGTGCCAGCAGCAGATCCGGGACAGGGCTCTACGAGCAGTACTTC. Translated, it gives CASSRSGTGLYEQYF.

V gene TRBV12-5 combines with J gene TRBJ1-1, with a possible D match to TRBD1 (5 bases). Germline CDR1 is LGHNT and CDR2 is FRNRAP. Between the trimmed V and J ends, which lost 5 bases and 5 bases, there was a span of 21 bases. CDR3 length: 16 amino acids. The CDR3 is CASGPPLGRVSTEAFF. In nucleotides, the CDR3 is TGTGCTAGTGGTCCGCCCCTGGGGCGGGTGTCTACTGAAGCTTTCTTT.

This clone showed up just once. The CDR3 region is CSVNRGLAHNEQFF. The CDR3 DNA is TGCAGCGTTAATCGGGGGCTAGCCCACAATGAGCAGTTCTTC. This chain links TRBV29-1 with TRBJ2-1; D may be TRBD1 or TRBD2 (6 bases each). V gave up 5 bases and J gave up 5 bases, with 16 bases separating them. Germline V lookup: CDR1 SQVTM, CDR2 ANQGSEA. The CDR3 loop spans 14 amino acids.

This chain uses TRBV6-1 with TRBJ1-2, with D tentatively TRBD1 (5 bases). Deletions cut 4 bases from V and 0 bases from J, with 9 bases between. There are 14 residues in the CDR3. In germline, CDR1 is MNHNS, CDR2 SASEGT. CDR3 nucleotides: TGTGCCAGCAGTGTTATGACAGCTAACTATGGCTACACCTTC. This translates into CASSVMTANYGYTF.

This sequence joins TRBV18 and TRBJ2-2; tentatively, D is TRBD1 (5 bases). The J call may be mistaken, given a closer DNA end match to TRBJ1-3. The CDR3 runs to 16 residues. Germline values: CDR1 KGHSH, CDR2 LQKENI. As DNA, the CDR3 is TGTGCCAGCACGGGACCGGCGACTGGCTCTGGAAACACCATATATTTT. Protein: CASTGPATGSGNTIYF.

This clone was observed a handful of times. In DNA, the CDR3 is TGTGCCAGCAGCCCCCGGACGTCCTCCTACGAGCAGTACTTC. Amino acid sequence: CASSPRTSSYEQYF. The chain uses TRBV6-6 and TRBJ2-7; D is unclear. V shed 6 bases and J shed 0 bases, with 12 bases lying between them. The germline gives CDR1 MNHNY, CDR2 SVGAGI (reference sequence). CDR3 length: 14 residues.

This rearrangement joins TRBV18 to TRBJ2-7; D is undetermined. There are 15 residues in the CDR3. Trimming shortened V by 3 bases and J by 0 bases, and 12 bases separated the two germline ends. From germline, CDR1 is KGHSH and CDR2 LQKENI. CDR3 sequence (DNA): TGTGCCAGCTCACCTGCGCAGCTCCACTCCTACGAGCAGTACTTC. The encoded protein is CASSPAQLHSYEQYF.

This clone has just one count. The chain joins TRBV5-4 to TRBJ1-5; unclear D gene. The germline gives CDR1 SGHNT, CDR2 YYREEE (reference sequence). With 0 bases removed from V and 4 bases from J, the gap between germline ends came to 11 bases. The CDR3 is made up of 15 amino acids. The CDR3 loop reads CASSLEPQENQPQHF. In DNA form, the CDR3 reads TGTGCCAGCAGCTTGGAACCTCAGGAGAATCAGCCCCAGCATTTT.

CDR3 region: CASSSLQGLISGANVLTF. Here the CDR3 DNA reads TGCGCCAGCAGCTCCTTACAAGGATTAATCTCTGGGGCCAACGTCCTGACTTTC. This rearrangement joins TRBV5-1 to TRBJ2-6, with D hard to call. Germline-derived CDR1 and CDR2 are SGHRS and YFSETQ. Trimming cost V 3 bases and J 0 bases, with 16 bases left between them. There are 18 residues in the CDR3.

The chain recombines TRBV15 with TRBJ1-5, with D possibly being TRBD1 (5 bases). This CDR3 spans 15 amino acids. The V end lost 4 bases, the J end lost 1 base, and 11 bases lay between the germline ends. Germline V CDR1 and CDR2: LNHNV, YYDKDF (reference sequence). CDR3 nucleotides: TGTGCCACCAGCACGGATAGGGGAAGCAATCAGCCCCAGCATTTT. Its protein product is CATSTDRGSNQPQHF.

This clone has only one observation. J is TRBJ2-5 and V is TRBV5-4; D is ambiguous. The CDR3 covers 12 residues. Germline CDR1 reads SGHNT; CDR2 reads YYREEE (reference sequence). Between the trimmed V and J ends, which lost 2 bases and 1 base, there was a span of 3 bases. CDR3 coding DNA: TGTGCCAGCAGCTTACCCCAAGAGACCCAGTACTTC. Translation: CASSLPQETQYF.

This chain joins TRBV18 and TRBJ1-4; 7 bases match TRBD1. Per the germline V gene, CDR1 is KGHSH and CDR2 is LQKENI. The CDR3 runs 15 residues. J was trimmed by 5 bases and V by 5 bases; bases with no gene match: 8. CDR3 in DNA: TGTGCCAGCTCATCGCGACAGGGAACCAATGAAAAACTGTTTTTT. This sequence encodes CASSSRQGTNEKLFF.

The chain carries TRBV7-2 and TRBJ1-1; perhaps TRBD1 as D (5 bases). Germline V gene data show CDR1 as SGHTA and CDR2 as FQGNSA. The CDR3 covers 13 residues. V shed 1 base and J shed 6 bases, with 9 bases lying between them. CDR3 sequence: CASSLVAGPEAFF. The CDR3 DNA reads TGTGCCAGCAGCTTAGTGGCAGGGCCTGAAGCTTTCTTT. The variable domain in full, with the rest retrieved from reference TRBV7-2 and TRBJ1-1, is GAGVSQSPSNKVTEKGKDVELRCDPISGHTALYWYRQSLGQGLEFLIYFQGNSAPDKSGLPSDRFSAERTGGSVSTLTIQRTQQEDSAVYLCASSLVAGPEAFFGQGTRLTVV.

J is TRBJ2-5 and V is TRBV2, with D tentatively TRBD1 or TRBD2 (6 bases each). The CDR3 consists of 14 residues. Germline CDR1 SNHLY, CDR2 FYNNEI. The V gene lost 4 bases and the J gene lost 2 bases, with 11 bases spanning the gap. The DNA for the CDR3 is TGTGCCAGCAGTGCCGGGGGCGGTCAAGAGACCCAGTACTTC. Translation: CASSAGGGQETQYF. The complete variable domain, with remaining parts taken from reference TRBV2 and TRBJ2-5, reads EPEVTQTPSHQVTQMGQEVILRCVPISNHLYFYWYRQILGQKVEFLVSFYNNEISEKSEIFDDQFSVERPDGSNFTLKIRSTKLEDSAMYFCASSAGGGQETQYFGPGTRLLVL.

The sample holds a few counts of this clone. The genes are TRBV30 and TRBJ1-4, with D hard to call. Trimming took 2 bases from V and 4 from J, leaving 11 bases between them. The germline gives CDR1 GTSNPN, CDR2 SVGIG (reference sequence). The CDR3 totals 14 residues. CDR3 loop: CAWSHAVVNEKLFF. The CDR3 DNA is TGTGCCTGGAGTCACGCCGTCGTTAATGAAAAACTGTTTTTT.

The DNA of the CDR3 is TGTGCCAGTAGTGACCAACCGGGGGGGGGCTCCTACAATGAGCAGTTCTTC. Translation: CASSDQPGGGSYNEQFF. This chain joins TRBV19 and TRBJ2-1, with 8 positions matching TRBD2. Per germline, CDR1 LNHDA and CDR2 SQIVND (reference sequence). This CDR3 is built from 17 residues. Losses at the gene ends were 5 bases for V and 0 bases for J; bases not matched to a gene: 9.

This clone was seen a single time. V is TRBV28 and J is TRBJ2-1, with 7 bases that match TRBD1. This CDR3 contains 13 residues. Per the germline V gene, CDR1 is MDHEN and CDR2 is SYDVKM. V was clipped by 9 bases and J by 4 bases; unmatched bases: 6. CDR3 DNA sequence: TGTGCCAGGCCCCGGGGACAGTACAATGAGCAGTTCTTC. Amino acid sequence: CARPRGQYNEQFF.

With respect to this clone: Other DNA variants within this sample encode the same CDR3. This chain links TRBV6-1 with TRBJ1-1; 7 bases agree with TRBD1. This CDR3 comprises 15 residues. After removal of 1 base from V and 3 bases from J, the junction contained 5 bases not matched to a gene. Germline CDR1 reads MNHNS; CDR2 reads SASEGT. CDR3 in DNA: TGTGCCAGCAGTGAAGTGCCGACAGGGTACACTGAAGCTTTCTTT. Protein: CASSEVPTGYTEAFF.

The chain combines TRBV19 with TRBJ1-1; D unresolved. CDR3 length: 14 residues. V lost 6 bases to trimming and J lost 4 bases, with 15 bases between them. Germline V CDR1 and CDR2: LNHDA, SQIVND (reference sequence). The CDR3 DNA reads TGTGCCAGTAGCCTCAAAGGCACGGGCACTGAAGCTTTCTTT. Amino acids: CASSLKGTGTEAFF.

The chain uses TRBV30 and TRBJ1-2; D not certain. CDR1 and CDR2 (germline): GTSNPN, SVGIG (reference sequence). This CDR3 has 12 residues. Deletions cut 4 bases from V and 2 bases from J, with 8 bases between. CDR3 sequence reads: CAWNNENYGYTF. CDR3 in DNA: TGTGCCTGGAATAATGAAAACTATGGCTACACCTTC.

This chain links TRBV5-4 with TRBJ2-2; 8 bases align to TRBD1. The CDR3 runs 15 residues. V shed 3 bases and J 7 bases; nucleotides not matched to a gene: 8. Germline assignment: CDR1 SGHNT and CDR2 YYREEE (reference sequence). DNA of the CDR3: TGTGCCAGCAGCTCATACAGCACAGGGGGCGGGGAGCTGTTTTTT. Translated: CASSSYSTGGGELFF.

This chain joins TRBV7-8 and TRBJ1-6; maybe TRBD1 (6 bases). The CDR3 sequence is 17 residues long. Trimming pared 2 bases from V and 7 bases from J, leaving 18 bases between. Germline-derived CDR1 and CDR2 are SGHVS and FQNEAQ. CDR3 region: CASSLFGPQGLNSPLHF. The CDR3 DNA reads as TGTGCCAGCAGCTTATTTGGCCCCCAGGGGTTAAATTCACCCCTCCACTTT.

This chain connects TRBV6-1 to TRBJ1-2, with a weak D call TRBD1 (5 bases). The CDR3 is 17 residues long. The germline V gene encodes CDR1 MNHNS and CDR2 SASEGT. Trimming left V 4 bases short and J 1 base short, with 19 bases between. The CDR3 protein is CASSALTAPQINYGYTF. CDR3 in DNA: TGTGCCAGCAGTGCCCTGACAGCCCCCCAGATTAACTATGGCTACACCTTC.

This rearrangement joins TRBV18 to TRBJ2-7, with TRBD2 matching over 9 bases. Unmatched junction bases numbered 8, after V lost 3 bases and J lost 2 bases. The CDR3 sequence is 16 residues long. CDR1 is KGHSH and CDR2 is LQKENI in the germline V gene. The CDR3 bases are TGTGCCAGCTCACCCCCGGGACTAGCCAAGACCTACGAGCAGTACTTC. Translated, it gives CASSPPGLAKTYEQYF.

The gene calls are TRBV28 and TRBJ2-3; TRBD1 matches at 7 bases. This CDR3 has 16 residues. After removal of 6 bases from V and 5 bases from J, the junction contained 14 bases not matched to a gene. Germline V lookup: CDR1 MDHEN, CDR2 SYDVKM. The CDR3 DNA is TGTGCCAGCAGCCTAGAGTTAGCAGGGGGACGAGATACGCAGTATTTT. Protein: CASSLELAGGRDTQYF.

This clone appeared a few times. V gene TRBV2 combines with J gene TRBJ1-6, with 9 bases that match TRBD1. The CDR3 covers 14 residues. V lost 5 bases, J lost 11 bases, and 7 bases stayed unmatched. Germline CDR1 SNHLY, CDR2 FYNNEI. In nucleotides, the CDR3 is TGTGCCAGCAGTTTGACGGGACAGGGCCCACCCCTCCACTTT. Translation gives CASSLTGQGPPLHF.